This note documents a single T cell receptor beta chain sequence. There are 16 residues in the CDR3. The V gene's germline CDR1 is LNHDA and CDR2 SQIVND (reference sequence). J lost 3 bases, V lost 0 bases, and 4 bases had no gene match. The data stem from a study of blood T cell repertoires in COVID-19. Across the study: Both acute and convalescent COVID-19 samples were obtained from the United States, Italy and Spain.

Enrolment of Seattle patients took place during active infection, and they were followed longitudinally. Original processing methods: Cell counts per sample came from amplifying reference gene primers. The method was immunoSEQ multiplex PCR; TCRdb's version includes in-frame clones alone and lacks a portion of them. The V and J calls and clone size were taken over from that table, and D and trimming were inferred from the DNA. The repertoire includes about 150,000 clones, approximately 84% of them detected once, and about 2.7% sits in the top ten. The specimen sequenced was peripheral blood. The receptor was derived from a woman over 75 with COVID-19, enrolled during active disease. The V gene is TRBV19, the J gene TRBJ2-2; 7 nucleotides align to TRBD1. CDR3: CASSIERGRHTGELFF. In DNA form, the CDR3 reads TGTGCCAGTAGTATAGAAAGGGGGCGACACACCGGGGAGCTGTTTTTT. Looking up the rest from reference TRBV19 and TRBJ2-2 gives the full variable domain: DGGITQSPKYLFRKEGQNVTLSCEQNLNHDAMYWYRQDPGQGLRLIYYSQIVNDFQKGDIAEGYSVSREKKESFPLTVTSAQKNPTAFYLCASSIERGRHTGELFFGEGSRLTVL.